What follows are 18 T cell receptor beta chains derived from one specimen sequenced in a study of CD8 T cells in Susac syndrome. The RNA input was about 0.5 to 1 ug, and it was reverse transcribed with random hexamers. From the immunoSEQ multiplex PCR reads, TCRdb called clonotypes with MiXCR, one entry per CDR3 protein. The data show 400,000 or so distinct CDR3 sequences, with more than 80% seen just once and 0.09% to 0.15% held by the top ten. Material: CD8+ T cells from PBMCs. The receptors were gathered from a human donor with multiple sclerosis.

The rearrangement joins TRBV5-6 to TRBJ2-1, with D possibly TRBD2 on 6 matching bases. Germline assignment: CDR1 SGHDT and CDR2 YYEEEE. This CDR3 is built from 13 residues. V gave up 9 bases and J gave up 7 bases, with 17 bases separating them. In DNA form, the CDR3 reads TGTGCCACCGGGGACTCCATCTATAATGAGCAGTTCTTC. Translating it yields CATGDSIYNEQFF.

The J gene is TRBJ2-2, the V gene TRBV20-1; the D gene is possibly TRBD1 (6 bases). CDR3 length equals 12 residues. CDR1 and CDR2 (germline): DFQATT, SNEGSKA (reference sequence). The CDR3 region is CSLPGVAGELFF. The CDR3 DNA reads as TGCAGCCTCCCAGGGGTTGCCGGGGAGCTGTTTTTT.

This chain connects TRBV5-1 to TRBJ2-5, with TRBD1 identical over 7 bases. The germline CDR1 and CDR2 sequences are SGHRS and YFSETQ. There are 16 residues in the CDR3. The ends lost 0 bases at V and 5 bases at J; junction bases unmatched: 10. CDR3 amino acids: CASSLAEDRWEETQYF. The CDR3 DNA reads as TGCGCCAGCAGCTTGGCCGAGGACAGGTGGGAGGAGACCCAGTACTTC.

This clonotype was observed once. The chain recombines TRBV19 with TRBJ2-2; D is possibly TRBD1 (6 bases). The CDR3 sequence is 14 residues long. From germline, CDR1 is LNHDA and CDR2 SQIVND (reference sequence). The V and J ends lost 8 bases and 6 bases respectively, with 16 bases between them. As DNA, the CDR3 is TGTGCCAGTGCAGGGGTTTTGAGACCCGGGGAGCTGTTTTTT. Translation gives CASAGVLRPGELFF.

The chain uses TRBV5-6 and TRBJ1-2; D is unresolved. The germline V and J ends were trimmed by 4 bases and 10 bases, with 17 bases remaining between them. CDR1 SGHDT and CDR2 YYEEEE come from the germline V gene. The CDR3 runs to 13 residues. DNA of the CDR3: TGTGCCAGCAGCCCCAATTACAGAACTGACTACACCTTC. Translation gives CASSPNYRTDYTF.

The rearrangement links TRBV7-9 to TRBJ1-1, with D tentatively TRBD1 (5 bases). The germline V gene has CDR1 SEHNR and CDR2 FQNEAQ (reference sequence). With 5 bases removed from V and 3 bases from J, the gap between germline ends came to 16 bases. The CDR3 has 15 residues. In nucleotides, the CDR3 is TGTGCCAGCAGCATATTCACACGGGGCTACACTGAAGCTTTCTTT. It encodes CASSIFTRGYTEAFF.

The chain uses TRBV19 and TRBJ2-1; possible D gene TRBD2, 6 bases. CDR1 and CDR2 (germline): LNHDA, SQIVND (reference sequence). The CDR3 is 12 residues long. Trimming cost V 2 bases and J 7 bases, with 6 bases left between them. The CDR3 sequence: CASSIRGNEQFF. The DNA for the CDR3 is TGTGCCAGTAGTATACGGGGGAATGAGCAGTTCTTC.

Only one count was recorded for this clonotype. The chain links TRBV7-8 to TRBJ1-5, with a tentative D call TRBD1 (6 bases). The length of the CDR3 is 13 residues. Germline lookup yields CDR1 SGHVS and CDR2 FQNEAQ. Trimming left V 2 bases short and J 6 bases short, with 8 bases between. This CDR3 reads CASSLPGAQPQHF. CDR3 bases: TGTGCCAGCAGCTTACCGGGGGCTCAGCCCCAGCATTTT.

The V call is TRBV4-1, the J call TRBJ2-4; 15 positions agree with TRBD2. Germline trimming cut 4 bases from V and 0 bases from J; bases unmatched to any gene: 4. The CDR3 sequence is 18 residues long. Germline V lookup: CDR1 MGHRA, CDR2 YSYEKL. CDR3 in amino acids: CASSPGLAGGIAKNIQYF. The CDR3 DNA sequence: TGCGCCAGCAGCCCAGGACTAGCGGGGGGGATAGCCAAAAACATTCAGTACTTC.

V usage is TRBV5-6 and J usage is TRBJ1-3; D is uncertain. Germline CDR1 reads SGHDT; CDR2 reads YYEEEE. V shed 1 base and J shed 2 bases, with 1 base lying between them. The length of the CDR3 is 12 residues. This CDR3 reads CASSLTGNTIYF. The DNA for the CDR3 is TGTGCCAGCAGCTTGACTGGAAACACCATATATTTT.

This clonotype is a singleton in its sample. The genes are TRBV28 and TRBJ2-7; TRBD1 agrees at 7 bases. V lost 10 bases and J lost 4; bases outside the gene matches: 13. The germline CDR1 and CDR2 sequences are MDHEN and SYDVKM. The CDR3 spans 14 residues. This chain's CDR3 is CATRTGNNQYEQYF. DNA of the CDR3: TGTGCCACCAGGACAGGAAACAACCAGTACGAGCAGTACTTC.

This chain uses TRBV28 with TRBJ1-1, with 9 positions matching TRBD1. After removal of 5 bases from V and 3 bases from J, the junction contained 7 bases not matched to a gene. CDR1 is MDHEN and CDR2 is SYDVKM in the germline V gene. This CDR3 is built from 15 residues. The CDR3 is CASSLTGGSHTEAFF. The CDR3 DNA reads TGTGCCAGCAGTCTGACAGGGGGGTCACACACTGAAGCTTTCTTT.

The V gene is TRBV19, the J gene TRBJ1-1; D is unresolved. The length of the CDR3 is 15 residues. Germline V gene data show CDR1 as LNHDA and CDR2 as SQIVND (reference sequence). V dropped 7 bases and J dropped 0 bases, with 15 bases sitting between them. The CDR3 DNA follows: TGTGCCAGTACCTCTGGGCTCCAGATGAACACTGAAGCTTTCTTT. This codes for CASTSGLQMNTEAFF.

This chain's CDR3 is CASSSGEERPFTEAFF. CDR3 nucleotide sequence: TGTGCCAGCAGCTCAGGGGAGGAGCGCCCCTTTACTGAAGCTTTCTTT. V gene TRBV28 combines with J gene TRBJ1-1; tentative D call: TRBD1 (6 bases). There are 16 residues in the CDR3. CDR1 and CDR2 (germline): MDHEN, SYDVKM. Trimming stripped 6 bases from V and 5 bases from J, with 22 bases between.

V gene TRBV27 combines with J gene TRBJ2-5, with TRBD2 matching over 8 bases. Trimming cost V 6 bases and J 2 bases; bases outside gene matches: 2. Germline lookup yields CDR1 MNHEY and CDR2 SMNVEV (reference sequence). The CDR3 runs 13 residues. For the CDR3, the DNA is TGTGCCAGCAGAATAGCGGGGCAAGAGACCCAGTACTTC. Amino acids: CASRIAGQETQYF.

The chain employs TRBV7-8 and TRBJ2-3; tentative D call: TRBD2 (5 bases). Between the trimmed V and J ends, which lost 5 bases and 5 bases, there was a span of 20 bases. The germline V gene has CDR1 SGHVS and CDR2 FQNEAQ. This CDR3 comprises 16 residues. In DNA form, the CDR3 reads TGTGCCAGCAGCCCCCGGACGGGATCGTACCTAGATACGCAGTATTTT. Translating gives CASSPRTGSYLDTQYF.

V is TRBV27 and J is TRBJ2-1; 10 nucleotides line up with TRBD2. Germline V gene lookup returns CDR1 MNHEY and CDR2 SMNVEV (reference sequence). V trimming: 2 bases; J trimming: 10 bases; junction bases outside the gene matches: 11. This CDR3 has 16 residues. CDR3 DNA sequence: TGTGCCAGCAGTTTAACAGCCGGGACTAGCGACCTAGAGCAGTTCTTC. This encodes CASSLTAGTSDLEQFF.

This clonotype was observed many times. CDR3 region: CASSLTGSYEQYF. DNA for the CDR3: TGTGCCAGCAGCTTAACGGGGTCCTACGAGCAGTACTTC. The chain uses TRBV27 and TRBJ2-7; TRBD2 is a possible D gene (5 bases). Trimming removed 6 bases from V and 1 base from J, with 10 bases in between. Germline V gene sequence: CDR1 MNHEY, CDR2 SMNVEV (reference sequence). The CDR3 is made up of 13 amino acids.